This T cell receptor (beta chain) stems from a study of OX40 agonist ivuxolimab in advanced cancers. Study as a whole: Prior anti-PD-1, anti-PD-L1 or anti-CTLA-4 therapy was allowed; less than 45% had some.

On this clone: Its cognate antigen is unknown.

TCRdb's copy holds only in-frame clones and misses some; the assay was immunoSEQ multiplex PCR. The sample gives more than 80,000 clones, around 90% of which show up once; around 0.33% is in the top ten. Study-wide results and caveats: Antigen targets of the expanded peripheral T cells went undetermined. CD8+ T cells showed, on average, more clonal expansion than CD4+ cells.

In germline, CDR1 is MNHNS, CDR2 SASEGT. V was cut by 6 bases and J by 2 bases, with 10 bases left in between. This CDR3 comprises 14 residues. V gene TRBV6-1 combines with J gene TRBJ2-2; D might be TRBD2 (6 bases). The sequence derives from an adult with an advanced solid tumor such as melanoma, head and neck, liver or kidney cancer. Sample: CD4+ or CD8+ T cells sorted from blood, taken in a trial of the OX40 agonist ivuxolimab. For the CDR3, the DNA is TGTGCCAGCAGGGCGGGACTTAACACCGGGGAGCTGTTTTTT. Translating it yields CASRAGLNTGELFF.